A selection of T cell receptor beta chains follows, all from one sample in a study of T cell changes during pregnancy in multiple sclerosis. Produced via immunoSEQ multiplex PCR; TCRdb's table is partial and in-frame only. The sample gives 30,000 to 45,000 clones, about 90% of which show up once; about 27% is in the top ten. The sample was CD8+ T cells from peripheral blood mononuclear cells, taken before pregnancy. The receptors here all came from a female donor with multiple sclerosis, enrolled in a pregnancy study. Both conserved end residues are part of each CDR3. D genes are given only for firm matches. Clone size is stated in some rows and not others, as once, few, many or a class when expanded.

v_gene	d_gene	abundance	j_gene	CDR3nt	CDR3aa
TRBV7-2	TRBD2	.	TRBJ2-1	TGTGCCAGCAGCTTTTTGACTAGCGGGGGAGGGAATGAGCAGTTCTTC	CASSFLTSGGGNEQFF
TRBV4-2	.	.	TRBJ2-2	TGTGCCAGCAGCCAAGATTCAACCGGGGAGCTGTTTTTT	CASSQDSTGELFF
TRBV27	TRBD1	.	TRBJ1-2	TGTGCCAGCAGTTTGGGGACAGGTTTAGGCTACACCTTC	CASSLGTGLGYTF
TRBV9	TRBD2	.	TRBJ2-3	TGTGCCAGCAGCAAAGTCGGGAGCGGGGGGGATACAGATACGCAGTATTTT	CASSKVGSGGDTDTQYF
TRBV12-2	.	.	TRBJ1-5	TGTGCAAGTCGCTTAGTATACGGGGACAGTAGCAATCAGCCCCAGCATTTT	CASRLVYGDSSNQPQHF
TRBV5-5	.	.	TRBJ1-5	TGTGCCAGCAGCTTGGGGGACACCGGGTCCCAGCATTTT	CASSLGDTGSQHF
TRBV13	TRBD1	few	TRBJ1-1	TGTGCCAGCAGCTTAGGGGGGACAGGGGCGAACACTGAAGCTTTCTTT	CASSLGGTGANTEAFF
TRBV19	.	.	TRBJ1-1	TGTGCCAGTAGTGCGTCAGGGAGGAATACTGAAGCTTTCTTT	CASSASGRNTEAFF
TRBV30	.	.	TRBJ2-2	TGTGCCTGGAGTGCCCGAGGAGCTTCACTGAACACCGGGGAGCTGTTTTTT	CAWSARGASLNTGELFF
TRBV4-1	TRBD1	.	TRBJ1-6	TGCGCCAGCAGCCAAGATTCTCGGACAGGAGGGAATTCACCCCTCCACTTT	CASSQDSRTGGNSPLHF
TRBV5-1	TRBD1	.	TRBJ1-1	TGCGCCAGCAGCACGGGGACAGGGACTTCTGAAGCTTTCTTT	CASSTGTGTSEAFF
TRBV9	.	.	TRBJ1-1	TGTGCCAGCAGCGTTAGCAGCATTATGAACACTGAAGCTTTCTTT	CASSVSSIMNTEAFF
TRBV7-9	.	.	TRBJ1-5	TGTGCCAGCAGCCAGGGGAACCAGCCCCAGCATTTT	CASSQGNQPQHF
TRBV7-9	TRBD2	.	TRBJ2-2	TGTGCCAGCAGTGGGACTAGCGGGGGGTCGAACACCGGGGAGCTGTTTTTT	CASSGTSGGSNTGELFF
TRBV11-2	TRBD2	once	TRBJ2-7	TGTGCCAGCAGCCCGACTAGCGGGAGGTCGACCGAGCAGTACTTC	CASSPTSGRSTEQYF
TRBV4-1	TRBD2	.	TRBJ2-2	TGCGCCAGCAGCCAAGGGACGGGGGGGACGGCCGGGGAGCTGTTTTTT	CASSQGTGGTAGELFF
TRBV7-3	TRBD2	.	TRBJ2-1	TGTGCCAGCCGTGAAGGCGGGAGCAATGAGCAGTTCTTC	CASREGGSNEQFF
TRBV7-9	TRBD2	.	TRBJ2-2	TGTGCCAGCAGCCACGCGGGGGGGAACACCGGGGAGCTGTTTTTT	CASSHAGGNTGELFF
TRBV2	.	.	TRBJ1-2	TGTGCCAGCAGGGAAGCCCCAGGGCCCCGCATTCTAAACTATGGCTACACCTTC	CASREAPGPRILNYGYTF
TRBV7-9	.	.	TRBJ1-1	TGTGCCAGCAGCTTAGGAGGTGGCACTGAAGCTTTCTTT	CASSLGGGTEAFF
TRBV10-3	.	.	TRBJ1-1	TGTGCCATCAGTGAGGGAGTAGATACTGAAGCTTTCTTT	CAISEGVDTEAFF
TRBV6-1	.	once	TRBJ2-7	TGTGCCAGCAGTGAACTAAGTATCGGGTACGAGCAGTACTTC	CASSELSIGYEQYF
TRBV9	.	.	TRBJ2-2	TGTGCCAGCAGCGTAGGAGAAACCGGGGAGCTGTTTTTT	CASSVGETGELFF
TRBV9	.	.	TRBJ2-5	TGTGCCAGCAGCCGCGGGGAGACCCAGTACTTC	CASSRGETQYF
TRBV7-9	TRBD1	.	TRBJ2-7	TGTGCCAGCAGCCCGGTGGGACAGGGGAACTACGAGCAGTACTTC	CASSPVGQGNYEQYF
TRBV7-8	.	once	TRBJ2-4	TGTGCCAGCAGCTTAGGGTCAGGGAACACCAAAAACATTCAGTACTTC	CASSLGSGNTKNIQYF
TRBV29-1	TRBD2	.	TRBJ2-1	TGCAGCGGGCGGGAGTCCCTTGAGCAGTTCTTC	CSGRESLEQFF
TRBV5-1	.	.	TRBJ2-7	TGCGCCAGCAGCTCTACAGGTGCCTACGAGCAGTACTTC	CASSSTGAYEQYF
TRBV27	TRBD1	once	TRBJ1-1	TGTGCCAGCAGTCCGAGGGACAGTTTAGAAGCTTTCTTT	CASSPRDSLEAFF
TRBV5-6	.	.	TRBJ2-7	TGTGCCAGCAGCTTGGGTCCCCTCGGGGAGCAGTACTTC	CASSLGPLGEQYF
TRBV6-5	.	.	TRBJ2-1	TGTGCCAGCAGTTACGGGCAGACTAGTGAGCAGTTCTTC	CASSYGQTSEQFF
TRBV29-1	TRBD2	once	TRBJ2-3	TGCAGCGTCGAACGGGGGGGTACGCAGTATTTT	CSVERGGTQYF
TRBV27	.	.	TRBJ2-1	TGTGCCAGCAGTTATAGGGGGAGCTACAATGAGCAGTTCTTC	CASSYRGSYNEQFF
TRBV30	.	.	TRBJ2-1	TGTGCCTGGAGTAGAGACAGCTCCTACAATGAGCAGTTCTTC	CAWSRDSSYNEQFF
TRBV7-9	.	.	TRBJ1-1	TGTGCCAGCAGCTTCGGACAGGAAGCTTTCTTT	CASSFGQEAFF